A selection of T cell receptor beta chains follows, all from one sample in a study of human T cells and chemical hapten exposure. TCRdb recomputed calls from the 5' RACE reads with MiXCR, one row per CDR3 protein. The sample records roughly 110,000 distinct CDR3 sequences, 15% to 20% being singletons. All receptors derive from a human donor in good health. CDR3s include the opening cysteine and the closing phenylalanine or tryptophan. D genes are given only for firm matches. A row's size may be missing; if present it is once, few, many or a size class.

j_gene: TRBJ1-4
v_gene: TRBV7-2
len: 15
abundance: few
d_gene: NA
CDR3aa: CASSLSRVANEKLFF
CDR3nt: TGTGCCAGCAGCTTATCCCGAGTTGCTAATGAAAAACTGTTTTTT

j_gene: TRBJ2-1
v_gene: TRBV4-2
len: 17
abundance: few
d_gene: TRBD1
CDR3aa: CASSLAPGQGSYNEQFF
CDR3nt: TGTGCCAGCAGCCTGGCTCCGGGACAGGGTTCATACAATGAGCAGTTCTTC

j_gene: TRBJ2-6
v_gene: TRBV2
len: 17
abundance: NA
d_gene: NA
CDR3aa: CASAPGGGRPGANVLTF
CDR3nt: TGTGCCAGTGCTCCCGGGGGCGGTAGACCTGGGGCCAACGTCCTGACTTTC

j_gene: TRBJ2-3
v_gene: TRBV10-3
len: 14
abundance: NA
d_gene: TRBD2
CDR3aa: CAISVLAGVDTQYF
CDR3nt: TGTGCCATCAGTGTGCTAGCGGGAGTTGATACGCAGTATTTT

j_gene: TRBJ1-6
v_gene: TRBV10-2
len: 14
abundance: few
d_gene: NA
CDR3aa: CASSVRDNNSPLHF
CDR3nt: TGCGCCAGCAGTGTCCGGGACAATAATTCACCCCTCCACTTT

j_gene: TRBJ2-5
v_gene: TRBV7-9
len: 15
abundance: NA
d_gene: NA
CDR3aa: CASSPLPSAQETQYF
CDR3nt: TGTGCCAGCAGCCCCCTCCCCTCGGCCCAAGAGACCCAGTACTTC

j_gene: TRBJ2-1
v_gene: TRBV9
len: 16
abundance: NA
d_gene: NA
CDR3aa: CASSGGAFTANGEQFF
CDR3nt: TGTGCCAGCAGCGGCGGGGCTTTTACGGCCAACGGGGAGCAGTTCTTC

j_gene: TRBJ1-3
v_gene: TRBV9
len: 17
abundance: few
d_gene: NA
CDR3aa: CASSVRDIPSSGNTIYF
CDR3nt: TGTGCCAGCAGCGTACGGGACATCCCAAGCTCTGGAAACACCATATATTTT

j_gene: TRBJ2-3
v_gene: TRBV5-1
len: 16
abundance: NA
d_gene: TRBD2
CDR3aa: CASSSNAGGTTDTQYF
CDR3nt: TGCGCCAGCAGCTCCAATGCGGGGGGGACCACAGATACGCAGTATTTT

j_gene: TRBJ2-7
v_gene: TRBV12-3/TRBV12-4
len: 17
abundance: NA
d_gene: TRBD2
CDR3aa: CASGNDRLAGVPNEQYF
CDR3nt: TGTGCCAGCGGAAATGACAGACTAGCGGGAGTACCCAACGAGCAGTACTTC

j_gene: TRBJ2-4
v_gene: TRBV18
len: 15
abundance: few
d_gene: TRBD1
CDR3aa: CASSPGQGRLDIQYF
CDR3nt: TGTGCCAGCTCTCCCGGACAGGGTCGTCTAGACATTCAGTACTTC

j_gene: TRBJ1-5
v_gene: TRBV28
len: 12
abundance: few
d_gene: NA
CDR3aa: CASSTTPPPQHF
CDR3nt: TGTGCCAGCAGTACGACACCCCCGCCCCAGCATTTT

j_gene: TRBJ1-1
v_gene: TRBV5-1
len: 13
abundance: NA
d_gene: NA
CDR3aa: CASSLGVNDQAFF
CDR3nt: TGCGCCAGCAGCTTGGGGGTGAACGACCAAGCTTTCTTT

j_gene: TRBJ2-2
v_gene: TRBV7-3
len: 15
abundance: NA
d_gene: NA
CDR3aa: CASSPRTANTGELFF
CDR3nt: TGTGCCAGCAGCCCACGGACAGCAAACACCGGGGAGCTGTTTTTT

j_gene: TRBJ1-3
v_gene: TRBV20-1
len: 13
abundance: few
d_gene: NA
CDR3aa: CGLGRSSGNTIYF
CDR3nt: TGCGGATTAGGACGCAGCTCTGGAAACACCATATATTTT

j_gene: TRBJ2-3
v_gene: TRBV4-1
len: 18
abundance: few
d_gene: TRBD2
CDR3aa: CASSQEPPTSGRADTQYF
CDR3nt: TGCGCCAGCAGCCAGGAACCCCCGACTAGCGGGAGGGCAGATACGCAGTATTTT

j_gene: TRBJ1-2
v_gene: TRBV4-1
len: 16
abundance: NA
d_gene: NA
CDR3aa: CASSHIQASLTYGYTF
CDR3nt: TGCGCCAGCAGCCACATACAGGCATCCCTTACCTATGGCTACACCTTC

j_gene: TRBJ2-2
v_gene: TRBV27
len: 14
abundance: NA
d_gene: NA
CDR3aa: CASSPRMEPGELFF
CDR3nt: TGTGCCAGCAGTCCTAGGATGGAGCCCGGGGAGCTGTTTTTT

j_gene: TRBJ1-2
v_gene: TRBV5-1
len: 16
abundance: few
d_gene: NA
CDR3aa: CASSLTLTSQAHGYTF
CDR3nt: TGCGCCAGCAGCCTGACTCTAACATCACAGGCCCATGGCTACACCTTC

j_gene: TRBJ1-1
v_gene: TRBV12-2
len: 15
abundance: NA
d_gene: NA
CDR3aa: CASRSPNRRNTEAFF
CDR3nt: TGTGCAAGTCGCTCTCCGAACCGGAGGAACACTGAAGCTTTCTTT

j_gene: TRBJ2-2
v_gene: TRBV28
len: 17
abundance: few
d_gene: NA
CDR3aa: CASSLVRGLSSTGELFF
CDR3nt: TGTGCCAGCAGTTTAGTTAGGGGCCTGTCGAGCACCGGGGAGCTGTTTTTT

j_gene: TRBJ2-2
v_gene: TRBV6-2/TRBV6-3
len: 18
abundance: NA
d_gene: NA
CDR3aa: CASSYQVPLDSNTGELFF
CDR3nt: TGTGCCAGCAGTTACCAGGTTCCACTTGACTCTAACACCGGGGAGCTGTTTTTT

j_gene: TRBJ2-7
v_gene: TRBV28
len: 17
abundance: few
d_gene: TRBD2
CDR3aa: CASSPLLSSGRAYEQYF
CDR3nt: TGTGCCAGCAGCCCCCTACTTTCCAGCGGGAGGGCCTACGAGCAGTACTTC

j_gene: TRBJ2-3
v_gene: TRBV7-9
len: 15
abundance: NA
d_gene: TRBD2
CDR3aa: CASSPGGGVGDTQYF
CDR3nt: TGTGCCAGCAGCCCCGGCGGGGGAGTGGGAGATACGCAGTATTTT

j_gene: TRBJ2-7
v_gene: TRBV29-1
len: 10
abundance: many
d_gene: NA
CDR3aa: CSGGTYEQYF
CDR3nt: TGCAGCGGGGGGACGTACGAGCAGTACTTC

j_gene: TRBJ2-3
v_gene: TRBV5-1
len: 15
abundance: NA
d_gene: NA
CDR3aa: CASSLFAGSTDTQYF
CDR3nt: TGCGCCAGCAGCTTGTTTGCGGGGAGCACAGATACGCAGTATTTT

j_gene: TRBJ2-1
v_gene: TRBV25-1
len: 13
abundance: NA
d_gene: NA
CDR3aa: CASLGQPGNEQFF
CDR3nt: TGTGCCAGCCTTGGCCAGCCTGGGAATGAGCAGTTCTTC

j_gene: TRBJ1-2
v_gene: TRBV15
len: 14
abundance: NA
d_gene: NA
CDR3aa: CATSREGGDYGYTF
CDR3nt: TGTGCCACCAGCAGAGAAGGAGGGGATTATGGCTACACCTTC

j_gene: TRBJ2-3
v_gene: TRBV7-9
len: 15
abundance: NA
d_gene: TRBD2
CDR3aa: CASSQTSGSTDTQYF
CDR3nt: TGTGCCAGCAGCCAGACTAGCGGTAGCACAGATACGCAGTATTTT

j_gene: TRBJ2-1
v_gene: TRBV12-3/TRBV12-4
len: 12
abundance: NA
d_gene: NA
CDR3aa: CASSFGPNEQFF
CDR3nt: TGTGCCAGCAGTTTCGGCCCGAATGAGCAGTTCTTC

j_gene: TRBJ1-3
v_gene: TRBV27
len: 15
abundance: NA
d_gene: NA
CDR3aa: CASSQGVFPGNTIYF
CDR3nt: TGTGCCAGCAGCCAAGGAGTTTTTCCTGGAAACACCATATATTTT

j_gene: TRBJ1-1
v_gene: TRBV3-1
len: 17
abundance: NA
d_gene: TRBD1
CDR3aa: CASSQRDRGRMNTEAFF
CDR3nt: TGTGCCAGCAGCCAAAGGGACAGGGGGCGGATGAACACTGAAGCTTTCTTT

j_gene: TRBJ2-3
v_gene: TRBV27
len: 13
abundance: few
d_gene: NA
CDR3aa: CASRQGSTDTQYF
CDR3nt: TGTGCCAGCAGGCAGGGGTCCACAGATACGCAGTATTTT

j_gene: TRBJ1-5
v_gene: TRBV15
len: 16
abundance: NA
d_gene: NA
CDR3aa: CATSRDGGWGNQPQHF
CDR3nt: TGTGCCACCAGCAGAGATGGGGGATGGGGAAATCAGCCCCAGCATTTT

j_gene: TRBJ1-3
v_gene: TRBV28
len: 17
abundance: few
d_gene: NA
CDR3aa: CASSLYAPVHSGNTIYF
CDR3nt: TGTGCCAGCAGTTTATACGCACCGGTGCACTCTGGAAACACCATATATTTT

j_gene: TRBJ2-4
v_gene: TRBV27
len: 14
abundance: few
d_gene: NA
CDR3aa: CASSFSGTKNIQYF
CDR3nt: TGTGCCAGCAGTTTCAGCGGCACCAAAAACATTCAGTACTTC

j_gene: TRBJ2-7
v_gene: TRBV13
len: 14
abundance: few
d_gene: NA
CDR3aa: CASSLEGHTYEQYF
CDR3nt: TGTGCCAGCAGCTTAGAGGGCCACACCTACGAGCAGTACTTC

j_gene: TRBJ1-4
v_gene: TRBV27
len: 12
abundance: few
d_gene: TRBD1
CDR3aa: CASRTGAHGLFF
CDR3nt: TGTGCCAGCAGGACAGGGGCGCACGGGCTGTTTTTT

j_gene: TRBJ2-3
v_gene: TRBV28
len: 18
abundance: few
d_gene: TRBD1
CDR3aa: CASSLLGQGLPRADTQYF
CDR3nt: TGTGCCAGCAGTTTATTGGGACAGGGGTTGCCACGCGCAGATACGCAGTATTTT

j_gene: TRBJ1-3
v_gene: TRBV19
len: 14
abundance: NA
d_gene: NA
CDR3aa: CASSINRKGNTIYF
CDR3nt: TGTGCCAGTAGTATAAACAGAAAGGGAAACACCATATATTTT

j_gene: TRBJ2-3
v_gene: TRBV20-1
len: 18
abundance: many
d_gene: TRBD2
CDR3aa: CSARDWGSGRAGTDTQYF
CDR3nt: TGCAGTGCTAGAGATTGGGGTAGCGGGAGGGCCGGCACAGATACGCAGTATTTT

j_gene: TRBJ2-1
v_gene: TRBV7-2
len: 14
abundance: NA
d_gene: TRBD2
CDR3aa: CASSHRVSGIEQFF
CDR3nt: TGTGCCAGCAGCCATAGGGTTAGCGGGATTGAGCAGTTCTTC

j_gene: TRBJ2-3
v_gene: TRBV19
len: 13
abundance: NA
d_gene: NA
CDR3aa: CASSRKAQDTQYF
CDR3nt: TGTGCCAGTAGTCGGAAAGCCCAAGATACGCAGTATTTT

j_gene: TRBJ2-1
v_gene: TRBV29-1
len: 15
abundance: once
d_gene: TRBD2
CDR3aa: CSVEGAGGHYNEQFF
CDR3nt: TGCAGCGTTGAGGGGGCGGGAGGCCATTACAATGAGCAGTTCTTC

j_gene: TRBJ1-4
v_gene: TRBV7-9
len: 20
abundance: NA
d_gene: TRBD1
CDR3aa: CASSLPRDRGRNGRNEKLFF
CDR3nt: TGTGCCAGCAGCCTACCCCGGGACAGGGGGCGCAACGGTCGCAATGAAAAACTGTTTTTT

j_gene: TRBJ2-7
v_gene: TRBV5-6
len: 16
abundance: few
d_gene: TRBD1
CDR3aa: CASGQWTGGWGYEQYF
CDR3nt: TGTGCCAGCGGTCAATGGACAGGAGGATGGGGGTACGAGCAGTACTTC

j_gene: TRBJ1-1
v_gene: TRBV6-5
len: 14
abundance: NA
d_gene: NA
CDR3aa: CASSAGGAITEAFF
CDR3nt: TGTGCCAGCAGTGCCGGGGGCGCGATCACTGAAGCTTTCTTT

j_gene: TRBJ1-1
v_gene: TRBV6-5
len: 15
abundance: few
d_gene: TRBD1
CDR3aa: CASSALETGATEAFF
CDR3nt: TGTGCCAGCAGCGCTCTAGAAACAGGGGCCACTGAAGCTTTCTTT

j_gene: TRBJ2-3
v_gene: TRBV24-1
len: 16
abundance: few
d_gene: TRBD2
CDR3aa: CATSDFSSGTADTQYF
CDR3nt: TGTGCCACCAGTGATTTTTCTAGCGGGACGGCAGATACGCAGTATTTT

j_gene: TRBJ1-1
v_gene: TRBV12-3/TRBV12-4
len: 14
abundance: NA
d_gene: NA
CDR3aa: CASSFGGLATEAFF
CDR3nt: TGTGCCAGCAGTTTTGGCGGGTTGGCCACTGAAGCTTTCTTT

j_gene: TRBJ2-7
v_gene: TRBV6-5
len: 14
abundance: NA
d_gene: NA
CDR3aa: CASSSLSGSYEQYF
CDR3nt: TGTGCCAGCAGTTCCCTCTCGGGGTCCTACGAGCAGTACTTC

j_gene: TRBJ2-1
v_gene: TRBV2
len: 15
abundance: few
d_gene: TRBD2
CDR3aa: CASRTGTSGHNEQFF
CDR3nt: TGTGCCAGCAGGACCGGGACTAGCGGGCACAATGAGCAGTTCTTC

j_gene: TRBJ2-3
v_gene: TRBV28
len: 16
abundance: few
d_gene: TRBD1
CDR3aa: CASSPETGSDTDTQYF
CDR3nt: TGTGCCAGCAGCCCCGAGACAGGGTCGGACACAGATACGCAGTATTTT

j_gene: TRBJ1-5
v_gene: TRBV11-2
len: 15
abundance: few
d_gene: TRBD1
CDR3aa: CASSYTGASNQPQHF
CDR3nt: TGTGCCAGCAGCTACACAGGGGCCTCCAATCAGCCCCAGCATTTT

j_gene: TRBJ1-6
v_gene: TRBV6-5
len: 16
abundance: NA
d_gene: NA
CDR3aa: CASSPLTRPRDSPLHF
CDR3nt: TGTGCCAGCAGTCCCCTGACGAGGCCTCGAGATTCACCCCTCCACTTT

j_gene: TRBJ2-1
v_gene: TRBV6-5
len: 17
abundance: NA
d_gene: TRBD2
CDR3aa: CASTDSGLAGGSNEQFF
CDR3nt: TGTGCCAGCACCGATTCGGGACTAGCGGGAGGAAGCAATGAGCAGTTCTTC

j_gene: TRBJ2-7
v_gene: TRBV6-2/TRBV6-3
len: 11
abundance: few
d_gene: NA
CDR3aa: CASMMGYEQYF
CDR3nt: TGTGCCAGCATGATGGGGTACGAGCAGTACTTC

j_gene: TRBJ1-5
v_gene: TRBV24-1
len: 16
abundance: NA
d_gene: NA
CDR3aa: CATSDLSGRLDQPQHF
CDR3nt: TGTGCCACCAGTGATTTGTCGGGGAGGTTGGATCAGCCCCAGCATTTT

j_gene: TRBJ1-1
v_gene: TRBV5-1
len: 15
abundance: NA
d_gene: NA
CDR3aa: CASSLVSGMNTEAFF
CDR3nt: TGCGCCAGCAGCTTGGTATCCGGCATGAACACTGAAGCTTTCTTT